This is a list of T cell receptor beta chains from one sample in a study. One entry per CDR3 protein results from TCRdb running MiXCR on the 5' RACE reads. Here the sample spans about 55,000 distinct CDR3 sequences, 15% to 20% being singletons. Material for sequencing was naive CD4+ T cells sorted from blood. These TCRs come from a female donor with breast cancer. CDR3s include the opening cysteine and the closing phenylalanine or tryptophan. D genes are given only for firm matches. The size of a clone is reported for some rows only, either as once, few or many, or as a class for expanded clones.

TRBJ2-1 TRBV20-1 many TRBD2 CSATPGLAGESSYNEQFF TGCAGTGCCACCCCGGGACTAGCGGGAGAGAGCTCCTACAATGAGCAGTTCTTC
TRBJ2-3 TRBV5-5 many NA CASSRLVQPTDTQYF TGTGCCAGCAGCCGCTTAGTACAGCCCACAGATACGCAGTATTTT
TRBJ2-3 TRBV6-5 many TRBD2 CASSFSGGKSDTQYF TGTGCCAGCAGTTTTTCGGGAGGGAAGTCAGATACGCAGTATTTT
TRBJ2-3 TRBV5-1 few NA CASSGTGHSTDTQYF TGCGCCAGCAGCGGAACAGGACATAGCACAGATACGCAGTATTTT
TRBJ2-7 TRBV7-9 few TRBD1 CASSSTGDRFYEQYF TGTGCCAGCAGTTCCACAGGGGACAGGTTCTACGAGCAGTACTTC
TRBJ1-2 TRBV7-9 few NA CASSRLGGAVGYTF TGTGCCAGCAGCCGCTTGGGGGGCGCGGTTGGCTACACCTTC
TRBJ2-4 TRBV5-1 few TRBD1 CASMETGINIQYF TGCGCCAGCATGGAGACAGGGATAAACATTCAGTACTTC
TRBJ2-6 TRBV7-8 NA NA CASSLAGPSSGANVLTF TGTGCCAGCAGCCTGGCCGGGCCTTCCTCTGGGGCCAACGTCCTGACTTTC
TRBJ2-1 TRBV5-1 NA TRBD2 CASSSAGTRIRQFF TGCGCCAGCAGCTCTGCCGGGACTAGGATTAGGCAGTTCTTC
TRBJ2-1 TRBV5-1 few TRBD2 CASSLAGREYNEQFF TGCGCCAGCAGCTTAGCGGGGCGGGAGTACAATGAGCAGTTCTTC
TRBJ1-1 TRBV11-1 once NA CASDFSPRDTEAFF TGTGCCAGCGACTTTTCCCCCCGAGACACTGAAGCTTTCTTT
TRBJ2-7 TRBV6-5 many NA CASSYSGGPSYEQYF TGTGCCAGCAGTTACTCGGGCGGGCCTTCCTACGAGCAGTACTTC
TRBJ2-1 TRBV2 few NA CASSEAKRAGQFF TGTGCCAGCAGTGAGGCCAAGCGGGCCGGGCAGTTCTTC
TRBJ2-1 TRBV2 few TRBD2 CASSGTSGRNEQFF TGTGCCAGCAGCGGGACTAGCGGGAGAAATGAGCAGTTCTTC
TRBJ2-5 TRBV29-1 many TRBD2 CSVDLAGQETQYF TGCAGCGTTGACCTAGCGGGACAAGAGACCCAGTACTTC
TRBJ1-5 TRBV5-1 many NA CASSFQSNQPQHF TGCGCCAGCAGCTTTCAGAGCAATCAGCCCCAGCATTTT
TRBJ1-2 TRBV5-1 NA NA CASSLDSRGANHGYTF TGCGCCAGCAGCTTGGATTCACGGGGGGCAAACCATGGCTACACCTTC
TRBJ2-7 TRBV12-3/TRBV12-4 NA TRBD1 CASSFGTGDEQYF TGTGCCAGCAGTTTTGGGACAGGGGACGAGCAGTACTTC
TRBJ2-7 TRBV6-5 NA NA CASSYYGLGQILEQYF TGTGCCAGCAGTTACTACGGGCTCGGACAGATCCTTGAGCAGTACTTC
TRBJ2-2 TRBV5-1 few NA CASSSTANTGELFF TGCGCCAGCAGCTCGACAGCGAACACCGGGGAGCTGTTTTTT
TRBJ2-1 TRBV5-1 NA TRBD2 CASSLSGSDNNEQFF TGCGCCAGCAGTCTAAGCGGGAGTGACAACAATGAGCAGTTCTTC
TRBJ1-1 TRBV5-6 NA NA CASSLLGAKRGVALF TGTGCCAGCAGCTTGTTGGGGGCAAAACGGGGTGTTGCTCTCTTT
TRBJ2-1 TRBV12-3/TRBV12-4 NA NA CASSLAPRAEGQFF TGTGCCAGCAGTTTAGCGCCCAGAGCGGAGGGGCAGTTCTTC
TRBJ2-7 TRBV5-1 NA NA CASSPRLLTYEQYF TGCGCCAGCAGCCCGAGACTGCTTACCTACGAGCAGTACTTC
TRBJ2-5 TRBV6-2/TRBV6-3 many NA CASSSGTQYF TGTGCCAGCAGTTCGGGGACCCAGTACTTC
TRBJ2-1 TRBV3-1 NA NA CASSHTGLSSYNEQFF TGTGCCAGCAGCCACACAGGCCTCAGCTCCTACAATGAGCAGTTCTTC